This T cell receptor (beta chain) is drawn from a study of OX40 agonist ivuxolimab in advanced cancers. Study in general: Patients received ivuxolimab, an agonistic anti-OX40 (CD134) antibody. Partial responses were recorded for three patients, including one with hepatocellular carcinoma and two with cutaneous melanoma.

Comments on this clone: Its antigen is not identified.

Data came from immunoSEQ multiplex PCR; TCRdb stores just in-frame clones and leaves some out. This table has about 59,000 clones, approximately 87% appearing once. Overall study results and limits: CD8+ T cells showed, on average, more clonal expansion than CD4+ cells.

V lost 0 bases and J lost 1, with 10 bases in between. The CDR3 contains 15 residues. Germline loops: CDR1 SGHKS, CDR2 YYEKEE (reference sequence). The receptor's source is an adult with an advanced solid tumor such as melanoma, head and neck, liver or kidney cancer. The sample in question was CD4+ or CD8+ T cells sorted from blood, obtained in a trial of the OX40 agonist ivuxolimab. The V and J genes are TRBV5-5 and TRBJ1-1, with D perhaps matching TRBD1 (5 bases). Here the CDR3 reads CASSLAPGRNTEAFF. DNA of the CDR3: TGTGCCAGCAGCTTGGCCCCAGGGCGGAACACTGAAGCTTTCTTT.